One and the same sample provided the 22 T cell receptor beta chains below, sequenced in a study of cytomegalovirus exposure and HLA in healthy donors. 13 Jbeta primers and 60 Vbeta primers were used for the PCR. TCRdb's copy holds only in-frame clones and misses some; the assay was immunoSEQ multiplex PCR. The sample contains fewer than 120,000 clones, 60% to 85% of which appear only once. Specimen: PBMCs. These receptors all come from a woman in her fifties or sixties in good health and CMV-seropositive.

The chain carries TRBV7-2 and TRBJ2-5, with TRBD2 matching 11 bases. The CDR3 is 15 amino acids. Germline V gives CDR1 SGHTA, CDR2 FQGNSA. The trim removed 3 bases at V and 2 bases at J, leaving 2 bases unmatched. The CDR3 protein is CASSLWTSGQETQYF. Here the CDR3 DNA reads TGTGCCAGCAGCTTGTGGACTAGCGGGCAAGAGACCCAGTACTTC.

This sequence joins TRBV7-3 and TRBJ2-1; 11 nucleotides align to TRBD2. V dropped 1 base and J dropped 5; count of bases not matched to a gene: 7. This CDR3 is 17 amino acids long. Germline V gene lookup returns CDR1 SGHTA and CDR2 FQGTGA. The CDR3 sequence: CASSLSVGTSGNNEQFF. The DNA of the CDR3 is TGTGCCAGCAGCTTAAGTGTTGGGACTAGCGGTAACAATGAGCAGTTCTTC.

The chain has TRBV5-1 and TRBJ2-1; 13 nucleotides match TRBD2. Germline V gene lookup returns CDR1 SGHRS and CDR2 YFSETQ. This CDR3 region has 17 residues. Trimming at V came to 4 bases and at J to 5 bases, leaving 9 bases not matched to a gene. CDR3 amino acids: CASSPGLAGPTNNEQFF. CDR3 coding DNA: TGCGCCAGCAGCCCGGGACTAGCGGGACCTACGAACAATGAGCAGTTCTTC.

The chain joins TRBV23-1 to TRBJ1-1; the match to TRBD1 covers 7 bases. TRBV23-1 qualifies as an ORF whose function is uncertain. CDR3 size: 15 residues. The V gene end was trimmed by 9 bases and the J gene end by 0 bases; junction bases not matched to a gene: 10. DNA of the CDR3: TGCGCCAGGGGCCCCGACAGGGACATGAACACTGAAGCTTTCTTT. Protein: CARGPDRDMNTEAFF.

The chain is built from TRBV23-1 and TRBJ1-3; 10 bases fit TRBD1. TRBV23-1 belongs to the ORF category, with a function that is uncertain. V shed 9 bases, J shed 2 bases, and the junction held 13 bases outside the gene matches. The CDR3 covers 17 residues. CDR3 in amino acids: CASVGQGKVRAGNTIYF. In nucleotides, the CDR3 is TGCGCCAGTGTGGGACAGGGGAAGGTCAGGGCTGGAAACACCATATATTTT.

The rearrangement uses TRBV6-6 and TRBJ2-7, with 8 bases fitting TRBD2. From germline, CDR1 is MNHNY and CDR2 SVGAGI (reference sequence). The CDR3 runs to 14 residues. Unmatched junction bases numbered 5, after V lost 5 bases and J lost 2 bases. The CDR3 region is CASSRGLGPYEQYF. The CDR3 DNA sequence: TGTGCCAGCAGTCGGGGACTAGGACCCTACGAGCAGTACTTC.

The chain is built from TRBV4-2 and TRBJ2-1; D call uncertain. V dropped 0 bases and J dropped 10 bases, with 13 bases sitting between them. The CDR3 spans 14 residues. CDR1 and CDR2 (germline): LGHNA, YNFKEQ. The CDR3 loop is CASSQERDPREQFF. CDR3 DNA: TGTGCCAGCAGCCAAGAAAGAGATCCTCGAGAGCAGTTCTTC.

The chain has TRBV2 and TRBJ1-1, with 7 positions matching TRBD1. The CDR3 sequence is 14 residues long. CDR1 and CDR2 (germline): SNHLY, FYNNEI. Trimming cost V 5 bases and J 0 bases; bases outside gene matches: 3. CDR3 sequence (DNA): TGTGCCAGCAGTCCGGACAGGATGAACACTGAAGCTTTCTTT. Protein: CASSPDRMNTEAFF.

The rearrangement uses TRBV18 and TRBJ1-2, with TRBD1 matching 9 bases. Unmatched junction bases numbered 6, after V lost 2 bases and J lost 2 bases. The CDR3 is 16 amino acids. Germline V lookup: CDR1 KGHSH, CDR2 LQKENI. CDR3 nucleotide sequence: TGTGCCAGCTCACCATTGGGGACAGGGAAGAACTATGGCTACACCTTC. It specifies CASSPLGTGKNYGYTF.

The count of this clone is one. This chain links TRBV11-2 with TRBJ1-2; 7 bases agree with TRBD1. V shed 3 bases, J shed 7 bases, and the junction held 8 bases outside the gene matches. The CDR3 sequence is 14 residues long. Germline CDR1 is SGHAT and CDR2 is FQNNGV. The CDR3 spells CASSLAGGRGGYTF. The CDR3 nucleotides are TGTGCCAGCAGCTTGGCAGGGGGAAGGGGTGGCTACACCTTC.

The genes are TRBV7-9 and TRBJ1-2; weak D call: TRBD1 (6 bases). The CDR3 is 15 amino acids. Germline values: CDR1 SEHNR, CDR2 FQNEAQ (reference sequence). V lost 5 bases and J 8 bases, leaving 21 bases between the germline ends. The chain's CDR3 is CASSLSSGGAYGYTF. Here the CDR3 DNA reads TGTGCCAGCAGCCTCAGTTCGGGGGGGGCTTACGGCTACACCTTC.

In this sample, this clone turned up a few times. The chain recombines TRBV2 with TRBJ1-1, with a weak D call TRBD1 (5 bases). The CDR3 is made up of 14 amino acids. The germline CDR1 and CDR2 sequences are SNHLY and FYNNEI. Trimming removed 4 bases from V and 2 bases from J, with 11 bases in between. The CDR3 spells CASSGRQGNTEAFF. CDR3 coding DNA: TGTGCCAGCAGTGGACGCCAGGGTAACACTGAAGCTTTCTTT.

The chain recombines TRBV13 with TRBJ2-2; D is possibly TRBD2 (6 bases). The CDR3 runs to 16 residues. Between the trimmed V and J ends, which lost 3 bases and 2 bases, there was a span of 13 bases. The germline gives CDR1 PRHDT, CDR2 FYEKMQ (reference sequence). The CDR3 DNA sequence: TGTGCCAGCAGCTTGGATAGCGGAGCAAACACCGGGGAGCTGTTTTTT. It specifies CASSLDSGANTGELFF.

V is TRBV5-1 and J is TRBJ2-7; 8 nucleotides match TRBD1. Looked up from germline, CDR1 is SGHRS and CDR2 is YFSETQ. The V gene end was trimmed by 5 bases and the J gene end by 2 bases; junction bases not matched to a gene: 3. There are 13 residues in the CDR3. CDR3 sequence (DNA): TGCGCCAGCAGGAGGACAGGGCCCTACGAGCAGTACTTC. As protein: CASRRTGPYEQYF.

This clone was observed a few times. The rearrangement joins TRBV7-9 to TRBJ1-3; D perhaps matches TRBD1 (5 bases). Trimming took 8 bases from V and 2 from J, leaving 16 bases between them. This CDR3 has 15 amino acids. The germline V gene has CDR1 SEHNR and CDR2 FQNEAQ (reference sequence). The CDR3 coding sequence is TGTGCCAGCGCTCCCTCGGGGACTCCTGGAAACACCATATATTTT. The encoded protein is CASAPSGTPGNTIYF. The variable domain in full, with the rest retrieved from reference TRBV7-9 and TRBJ1-3, is DTGVSQNPRHKITKRGQNVTFRCDPISEHNRLYWYRQTLGQGPEFLTYFQNEAQLEKSRLLSDRFSAERPKGSFSTLEIQRTEQGDSAMYLCASAPSGTPGNTIYFGEGSWLTVV.

The chain carries TRBV29-1 and TRBJ2-1; D may be TRBD2 (5 bases). There are 17 residues in the CDR3. The germline V gene encodes CDR1 SQVTM and CDR2 ANQGSEA. V shed 0 bases and J shed 0 bases, with 15 bases lying between them. The CDR3 spells CSVEEPGGPSSYNEQFF. The CDR3 DNA follows: TGCAGCGTTGAAGAGCCAGGAGGCCCCAGCTCCTACAATGAGCAGTTCTTC.

This chain joins TRBV18 and TRBJ1-2; D is unclear. Germline V gene sequence: CDR1 KGHSH, CDR2 LQKENI. This CDR3 contains 14 residues. The V end lost 6 bases, the J end lost 2 bases, and 13 bases lay between the germline ends. CDR3 nucleotide sequence: TGTGCCAGCTCCCCCCTAGAGCCAAACTATGGCTACACCTTC. This sequence encodes CASSPLEPNYGYTF.

This clone was seen a few times. V gene TRBV18 combines with J gene TRBJ1-3, with D maybe TRBD1 (5 bases). The V end was cut by 3 bases, the J end by 4 bases, with 13 bases between. The CDR3 loop spans 15 amino acids. CDR1 KGHSH and CDR2 LQKENI come from the germline V gene. The CDR3 region is CASSPDNRWGNTIYF. CDR3 sequence (DNA): TGTGCCAGCTCACCGGACAACAGGTGGGGAAACACCATATATTTT.

The chain links TRBV27 to TRBJ2-2, with 7 bases aligning to TRBD1. There are 14 residues in the CDR3. CDR1 is MNHEY and CDR2 is SMNVEV in the germline V gene (reference sequence). V lost 8 bases to trimming and J lost 2 bases; unmatched junction nucleotides: 5. The CDR3 region is CASWRQGNTGELFF. The CDR3 DNA sequence: TGTGCCAGCTGGCGACAGGGTAACACCGGGGAGCTGTTTTTT.

The chain combines TRBV2 with TRBJ2-5; tentatively, D is TRBD2 (7 bases). The CDR3 is 14 residues long. Between the trimmed V and J ends, which lost 10 bases and 3 bases, there was a span of 18 bases. In germline, CDR1 is SNHLY, CDR2 FYNNEI. The CDR3 nucleotides are TGTGCCACCTCCCGGGGGGCGAGGGAAGAGACCCAGTACTTC. It encodes CATSRGAREETQYF. Full variable domain (remainder filled in from reference TRBV2 and TRBJ2-5): EPEVTQTPSHQVTQMGQEVILRCVPISNHLYFYWYRQILGQKVEFLVSFYNNEISEKSEIFDDQFSVERPDGSNFTLKIRSTKLEDSAMYFCATSRGAREETQYFGPGTRLLVL.

This chain joins TRBV2 and TRBJ1-1; 7 bases match TRBD1. CDR1 SNHLY and CDR2 FYNNEI come from the germline V gene. The ends lost 6 bases at V and 10 bases at J; junction bases unmatched: 14. The CDR3 has 14 residues. CDR3 coding DNA: TGTGCCAGCAGCCAGGACAGGCTCAACGGTCTAGCTTTCTTT. Its protein product is CASSQDRLNGLAFF.

CDR3 sequence reads: CASSRPDMYNEQFF. In nucleotides, the CDR3 is TGTGCCAGCAGTCGACCTGACATGTACAATGAGCAGTTCTTC. The gene calls are TRBV6-5 and TRBJ2-1, with unresolved D. The germline V gene encodes CDR1 MNHEY and CDR2 SVGAGI. V lost 5 bases, J lost 4 bases, and 12 bases lay in between. CDR3 size: 14 residues.